Following are 32 T cell receptor beta chains from one sample sequenced in a study of PD-1 blockade in classical Hodgkin lymphoma. Sequencing used immunoSEQ multiplex PCR; TCRdb keeps in-frame clones, though not all of them. This table has some 19,000 clones, 75% appearing once. Noted time point: cycle 4 day 1 (C4D1), after around six weeks of nivolumab. All the patients suffered relapse after autologous stem cell transplantation, and brentuximab vedotin exposure differed. Starting with thawed PBMCs, CD4+ T cells were purified by magnetic negative selection. Source: CD4+ T cells from blood, taken before the fourth cycle of nivolumab. The receptors derive from a human donor with classical Hodgkin lymphoma.

This clone has a handful of counts. The chain joins TRBV30 to TRBJ1-5, with D maybe TRBD1 (5 bases). The CDR3 covers 14 residues. Germline V lookup: CDR1 GTSNPN, CDR2 SVGIG (reference sequence). With 2 bases removed from V and 2 bases from J, the gap between germline ends came to 10 bases. This CDR3 reads CAWSPWGGNQPQHF. CDR3 sequence (DNA): TGTGCCTGGAGTCCCTGGGGGGGCAATCAGCCCCAGCATTTT.

The genes are TRBV2 and TRBJ2-1; TRBD1 or TRBD2 may be the D gene (5 bases each). V was shortened by 4 bases and J by 10 bases, with 14 bases between the two germline ends. This CDR3 is 13 amino acids long. Germline V gives CDR1 SNHLY, CDR2 FYNNEI. CDR3 DNA sequence: TGTGCCAGCAGTGTAGTAAGGGGAGAAGAGCAGTTCTTC. This gives the protein CASSVVRGEEQFF.

CDR3 sequence reads: CASSLGLAGLSSYEQYV. The CDR3 DNA is TGTGCCAGCAGCTTGGGACTAGCGGGGCTTAGCTCCTACGAGCAGTACGTC. V and J are TRBV7-9 and TRBJ2-7, with 13 bases that match TRBD2. Looked up from germline, CDR1 is SEHNR and CDR2 is FQNEAQ (reference sequence). The CDR3 runs 17 residues. V was pared by 3 bases and J by 0 bases, with 5 bases of the junction left unmatched.

This chain uses TRBV7-9 with TRBJ1-6; weak D call: TRBD1 (5 bases). The germline CDR1 and CDR2 sequences are SEHNR and FQNEAQ (reference sequence). V lost 4 bases to trimming and J lost 7 bases, with 14 bases between them. This CDR3 is 15 amino acids long. The CDR3 DNA sequence: TGTGCCAGCAGCTCCCGGGACTCCTCAAATTCACCCCTCCACTTT. Its protein product is CASSSRDSSNSPLHF.

The CDR3 bases are TGTGCCAGTAGTATGCGGATTCAGCCCCAGCATTTT. Encoded protein: CASSMRIQPQHF. This sequence joins TRBV19 and TRBJ1-5; D gene ambiguous. Trimming removed 3 bases from V and 6 bases from J, with 6 bases in between. Germline V gives CDR1 LNHDA, CDR2 SQIVND (reference sequence). CDR3 length: 12 amino acids. Full variable domain (missing parts from reference TRBV19 and TRBJ1-5): DGGITQSPKYLFRKEGQNVTLSCEQNLNHDAMYWYRQDPGQGLRLIYYSQIVNDFQKGDIAEGYSVSREKKESFPLTVTSAQKNPTAFYLCASSMRIQPQHFGDGTRLSIL.

This chain connects TRBV11-2 to TRBJ2-3; the match to TRBD1 covers 10 bases. This CDR3 has 15 residues. Trimming at V came to 5 bases and at J to 1 base, leaving 3 bases not matched to a gene. Looked up from germline, CDR1 is SGHAT and CDR2 is FQNNGV. The CDR3: CASSEGTGGTDTQYF. CDR3 DNA sequence: TGTGCCAGCAGCGAAGGGACAGGGGGCACAGATACGCAGTATTTT.

This chain uses TRBV19 with TRBJ2-5; 10 bases align to TRBD2. Germline values: CDR1 LNHDA, CDR2 SQIVND (reference sequence). Trimming at V came to 5 bases and at J to 5 bases, leaving 5 bases not matched to a gene. The CDR3 length is 14 residues. CDR3 residues: CASSSNSGGETQYF. CDR3 in DNA: TGTGCCAGTAGTTCTAATAGCGGGGGGGAGACCCAGTACTTC.

The chain joins TRBV5-4 to TRBJ2-5; D might be TRBD2 (6 bases). The CDR3 sequence is 14 residues long. The V gene lost 2 bases and the J gene lost 1 base, with 9 bases spanning the gap. Germline loops: CDR1 SGHNT, CDR2 YYREEE (reference sequence). The CDR3 coding sequence is TGTGCCAGCAGCTTAGGAGGGACCCAAGAGACCCAGTACTTC. This encodes CASSLGGTQETQYF.

This sequence joins TRBV19 and TRBJ2-7, with 7 bases identical to TRBD1. This CDR3 spans 14 amino acids. J gave up 6 bases and V 4 bases, and 9 bases lay outside the gene matches. Germline V gene lookup returns CDR1 LNHDA and CDR2 SQIVND (reference sequence). The CDR3, as DNA: TGTGCCAGTAGTAACAGGGGATCAGTAGGCGAGCAGTACTTC. It specifies CASSNRGSVGEQYF.

The chain employs TRBV6-1 and TRBJ1-6; D perhaps matches TRBD1 (5 bases). Germline CDR1 reads MNHNS; CDR2 reads SASEGT. V was shortened by 2 bases and J by 10 bases, with 12 bases between the two germline ends. This CDR3 region has 14 residues. The CDR3 DNA follows: TGTGCCAGCAGTGAATCAATCAGGGTCTCACCCCTCCACTTT. It is translated as CASSESIRVSPLHF.

This chain connects TRBV6-5 to TRBJ1-5; TRBD1 agrees at 8 bases. CDR1 and CDR2 (germline): MNHEY, SVGAGI. The CDR3 loop spans 15 amino acids. The V gene end was trimmed by 2 bases and the J gene end by 6 bases; junction bases not matched to a gene: 6. CDR3 DNA: TGTGCCAGCAGTTACGATCGGGACAGGCTTCAGCCCCAGCATTTT. Translation gives CASSYDRDRLQPQHF.

The rearrangement uses TRBV2 and TRBJ2-1; D is unresolved. Germline V gene sequence: CDR1 SNHLY, CDR2 FYNNEI. V gave up 10 bases and J gave up 2 bases, with 6 bases separating them. The CDR3 runs 11 residues. CDR3 in DNA: TGTGCCACCTCCCCCTACAATGAGCAGTTCTTC. Protein: CATSPYNEQFF.

CDR3 protein: CASSLMVGQGLNEQFF. The CDR3 nucleotides read TGTGCCAGCAGCTTAATGGTTGGACAGGGGCTCAATGAGCAGTTCTTC. The rearrangement joins TRBV7-9 to TRBJ2-1; 9 bases fit TRBD1. CDR1 and CDR2 (germline): SEHNR, FQNEAQ (reference sequence). The V segment lost 2 bases and the J segment 6 bases; nucleotides outside the gene matches: 8. CDR3 length equals 16 residues.

The chain combines TRBV6-5 with TRBJ2-2, with D uncertain. This CDR3 has 13 amino acids. Germline V gene data show CDR1 as MNHEY and CDR2 as SVGAGI. The ends were cut back, 2 bases at V and 0 bases at J, with 1 base in the middle. The CDR3 here is CASSYPNTGELFF. The DNA for the CDR3 is TGTGCCAGCAGTTACCCGAACACCGGGGAGCTGTTTTTT.

This chain connects TRBV9 to TRBJ2-1, with unresolved D. This CDR3 contains 14 residues. V shed 0 bases and J shed 4 bases, with 8 bases lying between them. Germline assignment: CDR1 SGDLS and CDR2 YYNGEE. The CDR3 DNA reads as TGTGCCAGCAGCGTAGGGGGAAGTTACAATGAGCAGTTCTTC. Translating it yields CASSVGGSYNEQFF. Supplemented by reference TRBV9 and TRBJ2-1, the full variable domain reads DSGVTQTPKHLITATGQRVTLRCSPRSGDLSVYWYQQSLDQGLQFLIQYYNGEERAKGNILERFSAQQFPDLHSELNLSSLELGDSALYFCASSVGGSYNEQFFGPGTRLTVL.

This clone has only a few counts. J is TRBJ1-6 and V is TRBV25-1; D is ambiguous. The CDR3 totals 14 residues. V lost 5 bases and J 4 bases, leaving 9 bases between the germline ends. Germline CDR1 MGHDK, CDR2 SYGVNS. The CDR3 region is CASSSGKYNSPLHF. The DNA for the CDR3 is TGTGCCAGCAGTTCAGGCAAATATAATTCACCCCTCCACTTT.

The CDR3 sequence is CASSLPGLNTEAFF. The CDR3 nucleotides are TGTGCCAGCAGCCTTCCGGGACTGAACACTGAAGCTTTCTTT. The V call is TRBV14, the J call TRBJ1-1; weak D call: TRBD1 (5 bases). Germline assignment: CDR1 SGHDN and CDR2 FVKESK. This CDR3 has 14 residues. V was pared by 4 bases and J by 0 bases, with 9 bases between.

The table lists this clone with a few counts. The J gene is TRBJ2-7, the V gene TRBV11-2; TRBD1 is a possible D gene (6 bases). The CDR3 runs to 13 residues. Trimming shortened V by 4 bases and J by 3 bases, and 10 bases separated the two germline ends. Germline CDR1 is SGHAT and CDR2 is FQNNGV. Here the CDR3 DNA reads TGTGCCAGCAGCTCCGGACAGAACTACGAGCAGTACGTC. This gives the protein CASSSGQNYEQYV.

This chain joins TRBV4-2 and TRBJ1-2; D gene unclear. The germline CDR1 and CDR2 sequences are LGHNA and YNFKEQ. CDR3 length equals 15 residues. The ends were cut back, 7 bases at V and 0 bases at J, with 15 bases in the middle. CDR3 loop: CASNPDPQANYGYTF. In DNA form, the CDR3 reads TGTGCCAGCAACCCGGACCCCCAAGCTAACTATGGCTACACCTTC.

The V and J genes are TRBV5-1 and TRBJ2-7; 11 nucleotides agree with TRBD2. From germline, CDR1 is SGHRS and CDR2 YFSETQ. The CDR3 runs to 15 residues. The V gene end was trimmed by 5 bases and the J gene end by 2 bases; junction bases not matched to a gene: 6. The CDR3: CASSFGLAGTYEQYF. In nucleotides, the CDR3 is TGCGCCAGCAGTTTCGGACTAGCGGGCACCTACGAGCAGTACTTC.

The rearrangement links TRBV4-1 to TRBJ1-1; 8 bases agree with TRBD1. Germline CDR1 is MGHRA and CDR2 is YSYEKL. This CDR3 spans 18 amino acids. J gave up 1 base and V 0 bases, and 10 bases lay outside the gene matches. CDR3 sequence (DNA): TGCGCCAGCAGCCAAGATTTTCTCCCCGGGACAGGGAACACTGAAGCTTTCTTT. Amino acid sequence: CASSQDFLPGTGNTEAFF.

V usage is TRBV13 and J usage is TRBJ2-7; no clear D gene. The CDR3 sequence is 11 residues long. Germline V lookup: CDR1 PRHDT, CDR2 FYEKMQ (reference sequence). V lost 6 bases and J 2 bases, leaving 5 bases between the germline ends. CDR3 sequence: CASRVAYEQYF. CDR3 sequence (DNA): TGTGCCAGCAGGGTGGCCTACGAGCAGTACTTC.

This rearrangement joins TRBV19 to TRBJ2-4; maybe TRBD2 (6 bases). Trimming pared 4 bases from V and 0 bases from J, leaving 13 bases between. CDR1 LNHDA and CDR2 SQIVND come from the germline V gene (reference sequence). CDR3 length equals 16 residues. This CDR3 is CASSRGTPLAKNIQYF. The CDR3, as DNA: TGTGCCAGTAGTAGAGGGACTCCTCTAGCCAAAAACATTCAGTACTTC.

The chain couples TRBV18 to TRBJ2-3; a possible D gene is TRBD2 (6 bases). This CDR3 has 16 residues. Trimming shortened V by 1 base and J by 2 bases, and 13 bases separated the two germline ends. Germline values: CDR1 KGHSH, CDR2 LQKENI. CDR3 coding DNA: TGTGCCAGCTCACCACTTGGGAGGTTAGACACAGATACGCAGTATTTT. Amino acid sequence: CASSPLGRLDTDTQYF.

This sequence joins TRBV4-2 and TRBJ2-3, with 10 bases aligning to TRBD2. V trimming: 1 base; J trimming: 2 bases; junction bases outside the gene matches: 15. Per the germline V gene, CDR1 is LGHNA and CDR2 is YNFKEQ. There are 20 residues in the CDR3. In DNA form, the CDR3 reads TGTGCCAGCAGCCAAGGGGCCAGCGGGGGGGCATCATTTTTCACAGATACGCAGTATTTT. This encodes CASSQGASGGASFFTDTQYF.

Only a few counts were recorded for this clone. V and J are TRBV7-9 and TRBJ2-1; TRBD1 or TRBD2 may be the D gene (6 bases each). The CDR3 length is 13 residues. CDR1 is SEHNR, CDR2 FQNEAQ, per germline (reference sequence). V lost 4 bases, J lost 9 bases, and 13 bases lay in between. CDR3 amino acids: CASSSRGGAEQFF. In nucleotides, the CDR3 is TGTGCCAGCAGCTCCAGGGGAGGCGCTGAGCAGTTCTTC.

The chain couples TRBV18 to TRBJ2-7, with 7 positions matching TRBD2. Germline V gene lookup returns CDR1 KGHSH and CDR2 LQKENI. This CDR3 contains 12 residues. After removal of 3 bases from V and 7 bases from J, the junction contained 3 bases not matched to a gene. CDR3 nucleotides: TGTGCCAGCTCACCTCCGGGGGGAGAGCAGTACTTC. It specifies CASSPPGGEQYF.

This clone occurred a few times. The V and J genes are TRBV11-2 and TRBJ1-2, with D unresolved. Per germline, CDR1 SGHAT and CDR2 FQNNGV. Trimming cost V 3 bases and J 4 bases, with 6 bases left between them. This CDR3 has 12 residues. This CDR3 is CASSFRLYGYTF. The CDR3 nucleotides are TGTGCCAGCAGCTTTCGACTCTATGGCTACACCTTC.

This clone is a singleton in its sample. The chain recombines TRBV5-1 with TRBJ2-5; 8 nucleotides match TRBD1. The CDR3 loop spans 15 amino acids. From germline, CDR1 is SGHRS and CDR2 YFSETQ. V dropped 2 bases and J dropped 5; count of bases not matched to a gene: 8. CDR3 in DNA: TGCGCCAGCAGCTTCCGGACAGGGTTGGGGGAGACCCAGTACTTC. The encoded protein is CASSFRTGLGETQYF. Based on the CDR3 plus reference TRBV5-1 and TRBJ2-5, the full variable domain is KAGVTQTPRYLIKTRGQQVTLSCSPISGHRSVSWYQQTPGQGLQFLFEYFSETQRNKGNFPGRFSGRQFSNSRSEMNVSTLELGDSALYLCASSFRTGLGETQYFGPGTRLLVL.

V and J are TRBV30 and TRBJ2-3; D possibly matches TRBD1 or TRBD2 (5 bases each). Per the germline V gene, CDR1 is GTSNPN and CDR2 is SVGIG (reference sequence). V dropped 1 base and J dropped 1 base, with 12 bases sitting between them. This CDR3 has 15 amino acids. CDR3 in DNA: TGTGCCTGGAGTGGTTCGGGACGGGGCACAGATACGCAGTATTTT. Amino acid sequence: CAWSGSGRGTDTQYF.

The rearrangement uses TRBV9 and TRBJ1-3; 9 bases are shared with TRBD1. Germline CDR1 reads SGDLS; CDR2 reads YYNGEE. This CDR3 is built from 16 residues. J was trimmed by 2 bases and V by 0 bases; bases with no gene match: 3. In DNA form, the CDR3 reads TGTGCCAGCAGCGTAGAGGACAGGGGAGCTGGAAACACCATATATTTT. The encoded protein is CASSVEDRGAGNTIYF.

This sequence joins TRBV7-2 and TRBJ2-1, with D possibly matching TRBD2 (5 bases). The CDR3 runs 13 residues. Germline lookup yields CDR1 SGHTA and CDR2 FQGNSA. V shed 5 bases and J shed 8 bases, with 13 bases lying between them. CDR3 DNA sequence: TGTGCCAGCAGCGTAGGACCTAGCCATGAGCAGTTCTTC. This codes for CASSVGPSHEQFF. The whole variable domain, filled in from reference TRBV7-2 and TRBJ2-1, reads GAGVSQSPSNKVTEKGKDVELRCDPISGHTALYWYRQSLGQGLEFLIYFQGNSAPDKSGLPSDRFSAERTGGSVSTLTIQRTQQEDSAVYLCASSVGPSHEQFFGPGTRLTVL.